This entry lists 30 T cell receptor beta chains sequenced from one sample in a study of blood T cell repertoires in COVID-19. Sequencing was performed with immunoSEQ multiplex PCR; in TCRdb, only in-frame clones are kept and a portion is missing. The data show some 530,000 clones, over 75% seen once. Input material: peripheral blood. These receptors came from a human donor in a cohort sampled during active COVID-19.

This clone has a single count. The CDR3 DNA reads TGTGCCAGCAGGGAGGACAGGGTGGCCACTGAAGCTTTCTTT. This gives the protein CASREDRVATEAFF. The gene calls are TRBV6-5 and TRBJ1-1, with 8 nucleotides matching TRBD1. Germline V gene data show CDR1 as MNHEY and CDR2 as SVGAGI. The length of the CDR3 is 14 residues. V shed 6 bases, J shed 4 bases, and the junction held 7 bases outside the gene matches.

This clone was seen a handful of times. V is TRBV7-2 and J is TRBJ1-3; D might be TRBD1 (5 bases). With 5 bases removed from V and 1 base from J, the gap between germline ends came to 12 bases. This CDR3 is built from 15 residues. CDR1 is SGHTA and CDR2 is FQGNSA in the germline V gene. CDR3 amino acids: CASSALGGSGNTIYF. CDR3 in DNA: TGTGCCAGCAGCGCCCTCGGGGGTTCTGGAAACACCATATATTTT. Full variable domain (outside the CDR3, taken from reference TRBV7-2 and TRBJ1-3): GAGVSQSPSNKVTEKGKDVELRCDPISGHTALYWYRQSLGQGLEFLIYFQGNSAPDKSGLPSDRFSAERTGGSVSTLTIQRTQQEDSAVYLCASSALGGSGNTIYFGEGSWLTVV.

CDR3 sequence (DNA): TGTGCCAGCTCCCTCCGGGTCTCCGGCTACACCTTC. Amino acids: CASSLRVSGYTF. This chain joins TRBV18 and TRBJ1-2; no clear D gene. The germline V gene has CDR1 KGHSH and CDR2 LQKENI. Trimming removed 6 bases at V and 8 bases at J, with 13 bases between. This CDR3 is built from 12 residues.

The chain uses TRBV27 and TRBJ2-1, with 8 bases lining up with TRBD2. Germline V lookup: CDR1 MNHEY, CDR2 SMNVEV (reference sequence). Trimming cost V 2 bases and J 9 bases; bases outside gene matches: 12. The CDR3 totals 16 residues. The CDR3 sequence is CASSLDRAGGWREQFF. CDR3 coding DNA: TGTGCCAGCAGTTTAGATAGGGCGGGAGGTTGGCGTGAGCAGTTCTTC.

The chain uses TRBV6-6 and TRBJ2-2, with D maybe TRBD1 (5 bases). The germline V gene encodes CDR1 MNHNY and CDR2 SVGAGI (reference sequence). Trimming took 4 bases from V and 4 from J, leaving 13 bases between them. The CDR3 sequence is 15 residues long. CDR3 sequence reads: CASSWTSGSTGELFF. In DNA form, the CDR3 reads TGTGCCAGCAGTTGGACATCCGGAAGCACCGGGGAGCTGTTTTTT.

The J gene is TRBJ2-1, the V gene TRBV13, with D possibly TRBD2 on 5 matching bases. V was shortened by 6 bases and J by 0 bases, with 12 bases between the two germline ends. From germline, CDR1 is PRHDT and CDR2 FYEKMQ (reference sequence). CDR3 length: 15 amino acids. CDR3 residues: CASRSTRSSYNEQFF. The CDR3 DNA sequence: TGTGCCAGCAGGTCCACTAGGAGCTCCTACAATGAGCAGTTCTTC.

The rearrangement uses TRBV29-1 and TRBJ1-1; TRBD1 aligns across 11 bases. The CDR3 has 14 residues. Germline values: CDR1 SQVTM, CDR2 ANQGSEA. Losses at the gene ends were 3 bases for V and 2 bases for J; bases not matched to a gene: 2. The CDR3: CSVEGQGVNTEAFF. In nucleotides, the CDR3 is TGCAGCGTTGAGGGACAGGGGGTTAACACTGAAGCTTTCTTT.

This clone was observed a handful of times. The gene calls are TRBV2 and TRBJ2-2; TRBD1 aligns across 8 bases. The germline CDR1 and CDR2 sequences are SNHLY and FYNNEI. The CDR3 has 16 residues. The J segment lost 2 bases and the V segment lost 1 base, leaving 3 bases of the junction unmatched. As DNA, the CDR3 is TGTGCCAGCAGTGAAGGACAGGGGATCAACACCGGGGAGCTGTTTTTT. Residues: CASSEGQGINTGELFF.

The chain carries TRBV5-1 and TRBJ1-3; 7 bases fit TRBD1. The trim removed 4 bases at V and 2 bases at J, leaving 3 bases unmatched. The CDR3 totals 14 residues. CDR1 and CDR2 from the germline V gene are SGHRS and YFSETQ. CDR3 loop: CASSLQGPGNTIYF. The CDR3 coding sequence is TGCGCCAGCAGCCTACAGGGGCCTGGAAACACCATATATTTT.

The DNA for the CDR3 is TGTGCCAGCAGCCCCCGAGGGCGGGCCTACAATGAGCAGTTCTTC. Its protein is CASSPRGRAYNEQFF. This rearrangement joins TRBV9 to TRBJ2-1; tentative D call: TRBD2 (5 bases). V was pared by 4 bases and J by 2 bases, with 13 bases between. Germline CDR1 reads SGDLS; CDR2 reads YYNGEE. This CDR3 comprises 15 residues.

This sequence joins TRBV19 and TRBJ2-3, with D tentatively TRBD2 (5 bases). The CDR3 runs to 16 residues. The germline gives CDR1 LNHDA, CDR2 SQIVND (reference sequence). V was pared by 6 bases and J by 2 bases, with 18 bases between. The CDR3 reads CASRSLAWGYTDTQYF. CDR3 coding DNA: TGTGCCAGTAGATCGTTAGCGTGGGGATACACAGATACGCAGTATTTT.

The CDR3 loop reads CASSYRSGDNEQFF. CDR3 coding DNA: TGTGCCAGCAGCTACCGAAGCGGGGACAATGAGCAGTTCTTC. The chain carries TRBV3-1 (or the pseudogene TRBV3-2) and TRBJ2-1; 7 bases are a match to TRBD2. V shed 5 bases, J shed 5 bases, and the junction held 6 bases outside the gene matches. Germline V gene data show CDR1 as LGHDT and CDR2 as YNNKEL (reference sequence). The CDR3 runs to 14 residues.

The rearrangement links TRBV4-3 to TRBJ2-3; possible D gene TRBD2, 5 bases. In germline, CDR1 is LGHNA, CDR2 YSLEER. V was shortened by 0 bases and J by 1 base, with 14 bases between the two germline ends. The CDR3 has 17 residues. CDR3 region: CASSQDFRQRRTDTQYF. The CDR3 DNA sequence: TGCGCCAGCAGCCAAGATTTTAGGCAGCGGCGCACAGATACGCAGTATTTT.

CDR3 region: CSVGDRAYGYTF. The CDR3 nucleotides read TGCAGCGTTGGGGACAGAGCCTATGGCTACACCTTC. The rearrangement uses TRBV29-1 and TRBJ1-2; TRBD1 matches 7 bases. V trimming: 4 bases; J trimming: 4 bases; junction bases outside the gene matches: 3. CDR1 SQVTM and CDR2 ANQGSEA come from the germline V gene. The CDR3 spans 12 residues.

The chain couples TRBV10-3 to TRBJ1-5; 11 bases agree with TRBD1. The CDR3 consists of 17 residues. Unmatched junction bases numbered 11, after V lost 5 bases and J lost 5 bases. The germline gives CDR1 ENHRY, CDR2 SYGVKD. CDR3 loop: CAISNFGTGGDYQPQHF. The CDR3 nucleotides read TGTGCCATCAGTAATTTCGGGACAGGGGGGGATTATCAGCCCCAGCATTTT.

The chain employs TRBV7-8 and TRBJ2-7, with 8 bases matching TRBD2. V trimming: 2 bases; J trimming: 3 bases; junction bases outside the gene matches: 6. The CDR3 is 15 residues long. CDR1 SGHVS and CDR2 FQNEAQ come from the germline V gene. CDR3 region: CASSLRLGLDYEQYF. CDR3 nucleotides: TGTGCCAGCAGCTTACGCTTGGGACTAGACTACGAGCAGTACTTC.

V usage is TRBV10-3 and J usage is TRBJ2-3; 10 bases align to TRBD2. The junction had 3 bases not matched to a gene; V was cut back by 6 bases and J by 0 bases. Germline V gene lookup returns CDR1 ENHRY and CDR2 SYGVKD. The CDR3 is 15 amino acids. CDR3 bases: TGTGCCATCAGGGGGACTAGCGAAAGCACAGATACGCAGTATTTT. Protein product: CAIRGTSESTDTQYF.

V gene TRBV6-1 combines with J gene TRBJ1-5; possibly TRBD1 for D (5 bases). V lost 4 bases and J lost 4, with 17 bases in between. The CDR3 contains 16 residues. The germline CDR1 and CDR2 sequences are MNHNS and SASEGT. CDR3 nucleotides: TGTGCCAGCAGTGGACGATCCGGGGGACCTAATCAGCCCCAGCATTTT. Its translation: CASSGRSGGPNQPQHF.

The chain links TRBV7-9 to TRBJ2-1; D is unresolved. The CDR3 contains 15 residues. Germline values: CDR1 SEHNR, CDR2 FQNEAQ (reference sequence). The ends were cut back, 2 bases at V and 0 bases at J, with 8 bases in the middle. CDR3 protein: CASSLTGFSYNEQFF. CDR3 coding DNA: TGTGCCAGCAGCTTAACGGGTTTCTCCTACAATGAGCAGTTCTTC.

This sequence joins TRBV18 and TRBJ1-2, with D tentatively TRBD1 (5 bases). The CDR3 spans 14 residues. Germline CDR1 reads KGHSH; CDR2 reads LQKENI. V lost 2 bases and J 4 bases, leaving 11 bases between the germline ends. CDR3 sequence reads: CASSPATVVYGYTF. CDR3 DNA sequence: TGTGCCAGCTCACCAGCGACAGTGGTCTATGGCTACACCTTC.

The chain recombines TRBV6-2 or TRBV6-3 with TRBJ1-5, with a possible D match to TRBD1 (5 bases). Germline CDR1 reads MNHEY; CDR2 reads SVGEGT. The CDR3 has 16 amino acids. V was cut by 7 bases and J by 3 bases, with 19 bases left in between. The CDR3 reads CASIPGTGPFNQPQHF. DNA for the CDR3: TGTGCCAGCATCCCCGGCACAGGACCATTCAATCAGCCCCAGCATTTT.

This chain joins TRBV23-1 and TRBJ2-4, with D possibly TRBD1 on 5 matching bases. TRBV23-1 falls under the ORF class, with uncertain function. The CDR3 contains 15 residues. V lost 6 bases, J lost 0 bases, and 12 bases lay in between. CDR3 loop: CASRRTYGAKNIQYF. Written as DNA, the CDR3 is TGCGCCAGCAGGCGGACATACGGAGCCAAAAACATTCAGTACTTC.

The DNA of the CDR3 is TGTGCCAGCAGCCCAAAGGGACAGTTGAACACTGAAGCTTTCTTT. As protein: CASSPKGQLNTEAFF. The chain joins TRBV16 to TRBJ1-1, with TRBD1 identical over 7 bases. The CDR3 runs 15 residues. Germline-derived CDR1 and CDR2 are KGHSY and FQNENV. Unmatched junction bases numbered 5, after V lost 4 bases and J lost 0 bases.

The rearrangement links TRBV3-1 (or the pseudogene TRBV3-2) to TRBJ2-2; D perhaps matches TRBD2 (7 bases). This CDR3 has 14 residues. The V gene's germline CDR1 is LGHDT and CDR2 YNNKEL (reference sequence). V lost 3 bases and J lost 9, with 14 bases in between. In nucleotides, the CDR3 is TGTGCCAGCAGCCACGGGGGCGGGAGCCGGGAGCTGTTTTTT. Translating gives CASSHGGGSRELFF.

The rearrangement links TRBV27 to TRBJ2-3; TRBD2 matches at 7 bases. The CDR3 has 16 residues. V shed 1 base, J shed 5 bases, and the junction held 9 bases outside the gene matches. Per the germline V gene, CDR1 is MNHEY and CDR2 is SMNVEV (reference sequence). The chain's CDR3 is CASSLLGPSGGDTQYF. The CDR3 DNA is TGTGCCAGCAGTTTATTGGGCCCCTCGGGGGGAGATACGCAGTATTTT.

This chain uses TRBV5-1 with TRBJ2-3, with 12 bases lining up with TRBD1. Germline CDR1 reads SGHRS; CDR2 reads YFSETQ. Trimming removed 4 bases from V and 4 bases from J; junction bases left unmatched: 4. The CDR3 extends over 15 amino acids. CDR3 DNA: TGCGCCAGCAGCGACCGGGACAGGGGGCCAGATACGCAGTATTTT. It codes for CASSDRDRGPDTQYF. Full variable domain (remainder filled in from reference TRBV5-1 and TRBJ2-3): KAGVTQTPRYLIKTRGQQVTLSCSPISGHRSVSWYQQTPGQGLQFLFEYFSETQRNKGNFPGRFSGRQFSNSRSEMNVSTLELGDSALYLCASSDRDRGPDTQYFGPGTRLTVL.

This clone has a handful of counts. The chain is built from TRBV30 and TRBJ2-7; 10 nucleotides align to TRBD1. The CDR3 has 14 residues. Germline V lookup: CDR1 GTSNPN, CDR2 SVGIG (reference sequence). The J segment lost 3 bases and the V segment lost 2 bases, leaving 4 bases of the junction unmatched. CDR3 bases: TGTGCCTGGAGTATGGGACAGGGGCGCTACGAGCAGTACTTC. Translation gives CAWSMGQGRYEQYF. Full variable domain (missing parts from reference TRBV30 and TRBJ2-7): SQTIHQWPATLVQPVGSPLSLECTVEGTSNPNLYWYRQAAGRGLQLLFYSVGIGQISSEVPQNLSASRPQDRQFILSSKKLLLSDSGFYLCAWSMGQGRYEQYFGPGTRLTVT.

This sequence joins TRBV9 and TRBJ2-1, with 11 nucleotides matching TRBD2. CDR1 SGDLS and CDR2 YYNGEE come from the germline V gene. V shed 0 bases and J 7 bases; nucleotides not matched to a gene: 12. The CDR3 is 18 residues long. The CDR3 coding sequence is TGTGCCAGCAGCGTAGTGGGAGGGGGGACTAGCGGTAGAAATGAGCAGTTCTTC. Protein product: CASSVVGGGTSGRNEQFF.

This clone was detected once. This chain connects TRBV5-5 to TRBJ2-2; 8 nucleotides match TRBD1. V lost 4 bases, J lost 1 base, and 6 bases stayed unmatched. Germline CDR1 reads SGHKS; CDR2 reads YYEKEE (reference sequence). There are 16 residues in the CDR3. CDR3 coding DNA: TGTGCCAGCAGCCCGCGACAGGGGCAGAACACCGGGGAGCTGTTTTTT. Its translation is CASSPRQGQNTGELFF.

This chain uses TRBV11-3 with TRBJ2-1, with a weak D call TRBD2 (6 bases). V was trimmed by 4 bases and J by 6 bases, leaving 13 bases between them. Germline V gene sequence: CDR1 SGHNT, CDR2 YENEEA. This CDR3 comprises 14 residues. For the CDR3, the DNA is TGTGCCAGCAGCTCCGCCGGGACTCCCAATGAGCAGTTCTTC. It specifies CASSSAGTPNEQFF.